This entry lists 17 T cell receptor beta chains sequenced from one sample in a study of CD4+ T cells in melanoma (dated by TCRdb to between 2021 and 2022). Library preparation was by the immunoSEQ multiplex PCR assay. The table comes from immuneACCESS by way of TCRdb, which keeps in-frame sequences with V and J called. Part of the clones is missing from these tables; in studies checked, under half for an unresolved V gene and the rest for unknown reasons. For this sample there are about 14,000 clones; over 55% appear just once. Clones ranked in the top ten supply 15% to 18% of the sample. Sequences were obtained from cells from a culture (not recorded whether cultured in vitro). The receptors originated from a human donor with melanoma.

The chain uses TRBV5-5 and TRBJ1-6; 7 nucleotides line up with TRBD1. Germline V CDR1 and CDR2: SGHKS, YYEKEE (reference sequence). This CDR3 comprises 14 residues. V shed 3 bases and J 7 bases; nucleotides not matched to a gene: 4. The CDR3 region is CASSSPGGNSPLHF. The CDR3 coding sequence is TGTGCCAGCAGCTCACCAGGGGGGAATTCACCCCTCCACTTT.

The chain joins TRBV10-3 to TRBJ1-1; no definite D call. Germline V gives CDR1 ENHRY, CDR2 SYGVKD. The CDR3 contains 10 residues. V dropped 10 bases and J dropped 3 bases, with 6 bases sitting between them. The CDR3 sequence is CATRDTEAFF. The CDR3 bases are TGTGCCACCCGGGACACTGAAGCTTTCTTT.

This clone has a single count. V and J are TRBV2 and TRBJ2-3, with 8 positions matching TRBD1. Germline CDR1 SNHLY, CDR2 FYNNEI. V lost 4 bases to trimming and J lost 6 bases; unmatched junction nucleotides: 6. The CDR3 is 14 residues long. CDR3 sequence reads: CASSAQGAGDTQYF. CDR3 bases: TGTGCCAGCAGTGCGCAGGGGGCAGGGGATACGCAGTATTTT.

The table lists this clone with a few counts. The chain employs TRBV11-2 and TRBJ2-1; no reliable D call. Germline lookup yields CDR1 SGHAT and CDR2 FQNNGV. The CDR3 contains 12 residues. The V end lost 2 bases, the J end lost 7 bases, and 6 bases lay between the germline ends. This CDR3 is CASSLLGNEQFF. CDR3 coding DNA: TGTGCCAGCAGCTTATTAGGAAATGAGCAGTTCTTC.

J is TRBJ1-5 and V is TRBV6-7, with a possible D match to TRBD1 (6 bases). TRBV6-7 is an ORF for which the function is uncertain. V was clipped by 2 bases and J by 2 bases, with 13 bases between them. The CDR3 covers 16 residues. The CDR3 is CASSYNGGTGNQPQHF. As DNA, the CDR3 is TGTGCCAGCAGTTACAACGGGGGCACTGGCAATCAGCCCCAGCATTTT.

This chain joins TRBV9 and TRBJ1-6; D not certain. CDR1 SGDLS and CDR2 YYNGEE come from the germline V gene. The germline V and J ends were trimmed by 5 bases and 0 bases, with 15 bases remaining between them. The CDR3 is made up of 17 amino acids. CDR3 region: CASSNTPGSSYNSPLHF. CDR3 sequence (DNA): TGTGCCAGCAGTAATACCCCCGGGAGCTCCTATAATTCACCCCTCCACTTT. The complete variable domain, with remaining parts taken from reference TRBV9 and TRBJ1-6, reads DSGVTQTPKHLITATGQRVTLRCSPRSGDLSVYWYQQSLDQGLQFLIQYYNGEERAKGNILERFSAQQFPDLHSELNLSSLELGDSALYFCASSNTPGSSYNSPLHFGNGTRLTVT.

The genes are TRBV19 and TRBJ1-1; TRBD1 matches at 7 bases. With V trimmed by 2 bases and J by 4 bases, 4 bases remained unmatched. Germline V lookup: CDR1 LNHDA, CDR2 SQIVND (reference sequence). The CDR3 spans 14 residues. The CDR3 loop is CASSIMTGRTEAFF. CDR3 in DNA: TGTGCCAGTAGTATAATGACAGGGCGCACTGAAGCTTTCTTT.

The CDR3 DNA follows: TGTGCCAGCAGCCTACAAGGGTATGGCTACACCTTC. The encoded protein is CASSLQGYGYTF. J is TRBJ1-2 and V is TRBV11-1; D remains ambiguous. The CDR3 length is 12 residues. V lost 5 bases and J 5 bases, leaving 9 bases between the germline ends. Germline V gives CDR1 SGHAT, CDR2 FQDESV (reference sequence).

The V call is TRBV30, the J call TRBJ1-1; D unresolved. CDR3 length: 12 residues. Germline lookup yields CDR1 GTSNPN and CDR2 SVGIG (reference sequence). V was shortened by 2 bases and J by 4 bases, with 8 bases between the two germline ends. The chain's CDR3 is CAWSRRITEAFF. DNA of the CDR3: TGTGCCTGGAGTCGAAGAATCACTGAAGCTTTCTTT.

J is TRBJ2-7 and V is TRBV7-9, with D maybe TRBD1 (5 bases). Looked up from germline, CDR1 is SEHNR and CDR2 is FQNEAQ (reference sequence). V was pared by 6 bases and J by 4 bases, with 13 bases between. The CDR3 has 13 amino acids. The CDR3 DNA sequence: TGTGCCAGCAGTTCAGGGCGTCAGTACGAGCAGTACTTC. Amino acid sequence: CASSSGRQYEQYF. The full variable domain, completed using reference TRBV7-9 and TRBJ2-7, is DTGVSQNPRHKITKRGQNVTFRCDPISEHNRLYWYRQTLGQGPEFLTYFQNEAQLEKSRLLSDRFSAERPKGSFSTLEIQRTEQGDSAMYLCASSSGRQYEQYFGPGTRLTVT.

The J gene is TRBJ2-7, the V gene TRBV2; the D is unclear. V was pared by 5 bases and J by 0 bases, with 5 bases between. The CDR3 has 12 amino acids. Germline loops: CDR1 SNHLY, CDR2 FYNNEI. CDR3 protein: CASSPSSYEQYF. The CDR3 DNA is TGTGCCAGCAGTCCGAGCTCCTACGAGCAGTACTTC.

The chain has TRBV5-1 and TRBJ1-2, with D unresolved. Germline loops: CDR1 SGHRS, CDR2 YFSETQ. V gave up 4 bases and J gave up 4 bases, with 11 bases separating them. This CDR3 contains 13 residues. This CDR3 reads CASSPQGSYGYTF. In nucleotides, the CDR3 is TGCGCCAGCAGCCCTCAAGGGAGCTATGGCTACACCTTC.

V and J are TRBV27 and TRBJ2-1; 7 positions agree with TRBD2. The CDR3 loop spans 15 amino acids. The ends lost 6 bases at V and 9 bases at J; junction bases unmatched: 14. The germline V gene encodes CDR1 MNHEY and CDR2 SMNVEV (reference sequence). The CDR3 nucleotides read TGTGCCAGCAGACGGCAAGCGGGGTCGTCCTTTGAGCAGTTCTTC. Its protein product is CASRRQAGSSFEQFF.

The sample holds a few counts of this clone. The chain uses TRBV4-1 and TRBJ2-3; no reliable D call. Trimming took 0 bases from V and 0 from J, leaving 4 bases between them. Looked up from germline, CDR1 is MGHRA and CDR2 is YSYEKL. The CDR3 has 14 residues. The CDR3 DNA is TGCGCCAGCAGCCAAGAGGGGAGCACAGATACGCAGTATTTT. It yields the protein CASSQEGSTDTQYF.

This rearrangement joins TRBV11-3 to TRBJ2-6, with D uncertain. Germline CDR1 and CDR2: SGHNT and YENEEA. Trimming took 1 base from V and 3 from J, leaving 4 bases between them. The CDR3 has 14 residues. CDR3 amino acids: CASSLGGGANVLTF. Written as DNA, the CDR3 is TGTGCCAGCAGCTTAGGAGGTGGGGCCAACGTCCTGACTTTC.

J is TRBJ1-3 and V is TRBV6-1; D gene ambiguous. This CDR3 has 17 amino acids. V lost 2 bases, J lost 2 bases, and 16 bases lay in between. The germline gives CDR1 MNHNS, CDR2 SASEGT. Here the CDR3 reads CASSESQWLPAGNTIYF. The DNA of the CDR3 is TGTGCCAGCAGTGAATCCCAGTGGTTACCTGCTGGAAACACCATATATTTT.

This chain links TRBV18 with TRBJ2-1, with D maybe TRBD2 (7 bases). V shed 5 bases and J shed 3 bases, with 14 bases lying between them. The CDR3 spans 15 residues. Germline lookup yields CDR1 KGHSH and CDR2 LQKENI. Here the CDR3 reads CASSAGGPRYNEQFF. The CDR3 DNA reads TGTGCCAGCTCAGCCGGGGGGCCACGCTACAATGAGCAGTTCTTC. Full variable domain (outside the CDR3, taken from reference TRBV18 and TRBJ2-1): NAGVMQNPRHLVRRRGQEARLRCSPMKGHSHVYWYRQLPEEGLKFMVYLQKENIIDESGMPKERFSAEFPKEGPSILRIQQVVRGDSAAYFCASSAGGPRYNEQFFGPGTRLTVL.